This T cell receptor (beta chain) stems from a study of T cell clonotyping in hematopoietic cell transplantation. Produced via immunoSEQ multiplex PCR; TCRdb's table is partial and in-frame only. The table lists about 41,000 clones, 95% of them singletons, with approximately 0.9% in the top ten. Trimming took 4 bases from V and 1 from J, leaving 11 bases between them. Germline CDR1 LGHNA, CDR2 YNFKEQ. The CDR3 is 15 residues long. Input material: peripheral blood mononuclear cells. The sequence derives from a man younger than 45 in good health. Some clones in this sample may be carry-over from other donors' samples. The genes are TRBV4-2 and TRBJ1-5, with a tentative D call TRBD1 (5 bases). The CDR3 DNA reads as TGTGCCAGCAGCCGGGGACTGGGGAGCAATCAGCCCCAGCATTTT. As protein: CASSRGLGSNQPQHF.